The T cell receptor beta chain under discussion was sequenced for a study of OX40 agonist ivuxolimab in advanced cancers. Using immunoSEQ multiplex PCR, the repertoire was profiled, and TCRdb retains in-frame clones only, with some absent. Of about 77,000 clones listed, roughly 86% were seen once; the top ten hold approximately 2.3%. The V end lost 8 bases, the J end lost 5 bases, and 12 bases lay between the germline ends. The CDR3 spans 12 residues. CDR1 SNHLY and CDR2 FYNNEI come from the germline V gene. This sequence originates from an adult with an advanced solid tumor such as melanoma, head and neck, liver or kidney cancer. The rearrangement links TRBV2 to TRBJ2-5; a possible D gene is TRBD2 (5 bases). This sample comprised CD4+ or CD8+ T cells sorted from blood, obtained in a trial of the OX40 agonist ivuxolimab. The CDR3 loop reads CASRLTGETQYF. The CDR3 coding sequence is TGTGCCAGCCGGCTGACGGGGGAGACCCAGTACTTC.